This T cell receptor beta chain was captured in a study of blood T cells in healthy people across ages. Primers used in a second PCR of about 6 to 12 cycles were a sample-barcoded 5' primer and a J-beta primer mix. TCRdb redid the calling of the 5' RACE reads with MiXCR, one entry per CDR3 protein. The profile shows around 970,000 distinct CDR3 sequences, roughly half of them singletons. The length of the CDR3 is 14 residues. The V gene's germline CDR1 is MDHEN and CDR2 SYDVKM. Unmatched junction bases numbered 6, after V lost 7 bases and J lost 3 bases. The sequence was obtained from an older woman in good health. V and J are TRBV28 and TRBJ2-7, with TRBD1 matching 10 bases. The sequenced material came from blood. CDR3 DNA: TGTGCCAGCATACGGACAGGGGGAGGCTACGAGCAGTACTTC. This translates into CASIRTGGGYEQYF.